The clone carrying this TCR beta chain was observed a handful of times. The antigen is not known. This record belongs to a study of blood T cells in healthy people across ages. Trimming stripped 7 bases from V and 0 bases from J, with 11 bases between. The CDR3 has 14 amino acids. A J-beta primer mix and a sample-barcoded 5' primer were used in a second PCR of about 7 to 12 cycles. TCRdb re-called the 5' RACE reads through MiXCR, storing one row per CDR3 protein. The table records under 850,000 distinct CDR3 sequences, about 36% of them present only once. Study-wide results and limits: Per million T cells, the diversity of TCR beta decreased roughly linearly as age advanced.

This sequence joins TRBV12-3 or TRBV12-4 and TRBJ2-3, with D perhaps matching TRBD1 or TRBD2 (5 bases each). The specimen was blood. The sequence derives from a man in his late teens or twenties in good health. CDR3 amino acids: CASTRDESTDTQYF. The CDR3 nucleotides are TGTGCCAGCACCCGGGACGAGAGCACAGATACGCAGTATTTT.